The 17 T cell receptor beta chains presented below share a single source sample, sequenced in a study of shared clonotypes between healthy human individuals. Naive CD8 cells lacked CD45RO and underwent positive selection for CCR7, leaving out terminally differentiated effector memory CD45RA+ cells. Sequencing used immunoSEQ multiplex PCR; TCRdb keeps in-frame clones, though not all of them. The sample comprises roughly 2,000,000 clones, 80% to 95% of which are singletons, and around 1.7% rests with the top ten. The sample was naive CD8+ T cells from PBMCs. Receptors originate from a man aged 18 to 29 in good health. Some clones in this sample may be carry-over from other donors' samples.

The rearrangement links TRBV15 to TRBJ2-3; a possible D gene is TRBD2 (6 bases). V was trimmed by 8 bases and J by 3 bases, leaving 15 bases between them. CDR3 size: 14 residues. Germline loops: CDR1 LNHNV, CDR2 YYDKDF (reference sequence). The DNA of the CDR3 is TGTGCCACCCAATTGGAGGGAAGAACAGATACGCAGTATTTT. Protein sequence: CATQLEGRTDTQYF. Filled out from reference TRBV15 and TRBJ2-3, the complete variable domain reads DAMVIQNPRYQVTQFGKPVTLSCSQTLNHNVMYWYQQKSSQAPKLLFHYYDKDFNNEADTPDNFQSRRPNTSFCFLDIRSPGLGDTAMYLCATQLEGRTDTQYFGPGTRLTVL.

V gene TRBV7-2 combines with J gene TRBJ2-1, with 8 bases matching TRBD2. The CDR3 sequence is 17 residues long. Germline CDR1 reads SGHTA; CDR2 reads FQGNSA. Trimming took 0 bases from V and 7 from J; bases not matched to a gene: 11. The CDR3 sequence: CASSLAIGGQRGNEQFF. The CDR3 coding sequence is TGTGCCAGCAGCTTAGCTATCGGTGGACAGCGGGGGAATGAGCAGTTCTTC.

This clone was seen just once. The rearrangement joins TRBV5-1 to TRBJ2-7; either TRBD1 or TRBD2 may supply D (6 bases each). The CDR3 extends over 16 amino acids. V shed 1 base and J shed 2 bases, with 16 bases lying between them. In germline, CDR1 is SGHRS, CDR2 YFSETQ. The CDR3 loop is CASSLKVARGPYEQYF. In nucleotides, the CDR3 is TGCGCCAGCAGCTTGAAGGTGGCCCGGGGGCCCTACGAGCAGTACTTC.

This rearrangement joins TRBV4-1 to TRBJ2-2, with a weak D call TRBD1 (6 bases). This CDR3 is 15 amino acids long. V lost 1 base and J lost 6, with 12 bases in between. The germline CDR1 and CDR2 sequences are MGHRA and YSYEKL. CDR3 nucleotide sequence: TGCGCCAGCAGCCAAGCCAGGGGCGCAGCCGGGGAGCTGTTTTTT. Translating gives CASSQARGAAGELFF.

V is TRBV5-4 and J is TRBJ2-5, with unresolved D. The CDR3 runs to 12 residues. CDR1 is SGHNT, CDR2 YYREEE, per germline (reference sequence). The V end was cut by 1 base, the J end by 5 bases, with 6 bases between. CDR3 sequence: CASSLYSETQYF. The CDR3 DNA reads as TGTGCCAGCAGCTTGTATAGCGAGACCCAGTACTTC.

The chain combines TRBV7-8 with TRBJ2-5; 12 nucleotides line up with TRBD2. V dropped 5 bases and J dropped 4; count of bases not matched to a gene: 11. CDR1 SGHVS and CDR2 FQNEAQ come from the germline V gene. There are 17 residues in the CDR3. DNA of the CDR3: TGTGCCAGCAGCCCGACAATACTAGCGGGAGGCGGAGAGACCCAGTACTTC. This sequence encodes CASSPTILAGGGETQYF.

In its sample, this clone was seen once. The V and J genes are TRBV19 and TRBJ2-7; D uncertain. This CDR3 comprises 13 residues. The V end was cut by 4 bases, the J end by 3 bases, with 10 bases between. CDR1 is LNHDA, CDR2 SQIVND, per germline (reference sequence). CDR3 nucleotide sequence: TGTGCCAGTAGTAGCCGTCCGGACTACGAGCAGTACTTC. This gives the protein CASSSRPDYEQYF.

This clone has just one count. The chain combines TRBV10-3 with TRBJ2-7; 9 nucleotides line up with TRBD1. The germline CDR1 and CDR2 sequences are ENHRY and SYGVKD. The CDR3 sequence is 14 residues long. Trimming at V came to 3 bases and at J to 2 bases, leaving 2 bases not matched to a gene. CDR3 protein: CAISETGGTYEQYF. DNA of the CDR3: TGTGCCATCAGTGAAACAGGGGGCACCTACGAGCAGTACTTC.

This CDR3 reads CASSPARGASTEAFF. For the CDR3, the DNA is TGTGCCAGCAGCCCGGCGCGGGGGGCGAGCACTGAAGCTTTCTTT. J is TRBJ1-1 and V is TRBV7-6; a possible D gene is TRBD1 (6 bases). Germline CDR1 reads SGHVS; CDR2 reads FNYEAQ. The CDR3 sequence is 15 residues long. Trimming stripped 5 bases from V and 4 bases from J, with 17 bases between.

The chain uses TRBV6-5 and TRBJ2-7; D gene uncertain. The V gene lost 0 bases and the J gene lost 4 bases, with 16 bases spanning the gap. This CDR3 comprises 16 residues. Germline V gene lookup returns CDR1 MNHEY and CDR2 SVGAGI. CDR3 nucleotides: TGTGCCAGCAGTTACTCGGTTGGACCCGAAACTTACGAGCAGTACTTC. This codes for CASSYSVGPETYEQYF.

The J gene is TRBJ1-5, the V gene TRBV19; D is uncertain. Trimming stripped 4 bases from V and 0 bases from J, with 10 bases between. This CDR3 spans 15 amino acids. CDR1 and CDR2 (germline): LNHDA, SQIVND (reference sequence). The CDR3 region has the DNA TGTGCCAGTAGTACTGAGTCGTATAGCAATCAGCCCCAGCATTTT. As protein: CASSTESYSNQPQHF.

This clone showed up just once. J is TRBJ1-3 and V is TRBV9, with 8 nucleotides matching TRBD1. V was clipped by 0 bases and J by 4 bases; unmatched bases: 3. Looked up from germline, CDR1 is SGDLS and CDR2 is YYNGEE. This CDR3 has 15 residues. CDR3 region: CASSVGQGKGNTIYF. CDR3 DNA sequence: TGTGCCAGCAGCGTAGGACAGGGGAAAGGAAACACCATATATTTT.

J is TRBJ2-7 and V is TRBV5-1; maybe TRBD2 (6 bases). With 7 bases removed from V and 5 bases from J, the gap between germline ends came to 13 bases. Germline values: CDR1 SGHRS, CDR2 YFSETQ. This CDR3 has 12 amino acids. The CDR3 nucleotides read TGCGCCAGCCGAAAGGGAGGCAACGAGCAGTACTTC. It yields the protein CASRKGGNEQYF.

The chain has TRBV29-1 and TRBJ2-7; 10 bases fit TRBD2. Germline V gene data show CDR1 as SQVTM and CDR2 as ANQGSEA. The CDR3 is made up of 15 amino acids. The J segment lost 4 bases and the V segment lost 0 bases, leaving 6 bases of the junction unmatched. The CDR3 loop is CSVEDPLAGTYEQYF. The CDR3 DNA is TGCAGCGTTGAAGATCCACTAGCGGGAACGTACGAGCAGTACTTC.

This rearrangement joins TRBV28 to TRBJ1-2, with a tentative D call TRBD1 (5 bases). V was clipped by 5 bases and J by 0 bases, with 25 bases between them. The CDR3 is 19 residues long. Germline assignment: CDR1 MDHEN and CDR2 SYDVKM. CDR3 nucleotides: TGTGCCAGCAGTGGACCCGGGACGGAGACGTATCATACTAACTATGGCTACACCTTC. Its protein product is CASSGPGTETYHTNYGYTF.

The chain carries TRBV28 and TRBJ1-1; D ambiguous. Trimming cost V 5 bases and J 4 bases, with 11 bases left between them. Germline CDR1 reads MDHEN; CDR2 reads SYDVKM. CDR3 length equals 13 residues. CDR3 residues: CASSRSFGTEAFF. In nucleotides, the CDR3 is TGTGCCAGCAGTCGTTCTTTCGGCACTGAAGCTTTCTTT.

The gene calls are TRBV6-1 and TRBJ2-7; TRBD1 agrees at 7 bases. The trim removed 7 bases at V and 2 bases at J, leaving 11 bases unmatched. CDR3 size: 15 residues. The germline V gene encodes CDR1 MNHNS and CDR2 SASEGT. The CDR3, as DNA: TGTGCCAGCACCGAACCGGGGACAGCCCCCTACGAGCAGTACTTC. Residues: CASTEPGTAPYEQYF.